The 23 T cell receptor beta chains reported below all come from one sample, sequenced in a study of OX40 agonist ivuxolimab in advanced cancers. Library construction relied on the immunoSEQ multiplex PCR assay. TCRdb retrieved this table from immuneACCESS and kept in-frame rearrangements only. Not all clones are present; in checked studies, unresolved V genes account for under half, and no reason is known for the remainder. This sample holds tens of thousands of clones; approximately 81% were observed only once. Roughly 0.8% of the sample is in the top ten clones. The material sequenced was CD4+ or CD8+ T cells sorted from blood, taken in a trial of the OX40 agonist ivuxolimab. Receptors originate from an adult with an advanced solid tumor such as melanoma, head and neck, liver or kidney cancer.

V and J are TRBV9 and TRBJ2-3; unclear D gene. This CDR3 contains 13 residues. V was clipped by 0 bases and J by 4 bases, with 6 bases between them. Germline CDR1 reads SGDLS; CDR2 reads YYNGEE. Here the CDR3 DNA reads TGTGCCAGCAGCGTAGCCTCCCCAGATACGCAGTATTTT. Its translation: CASSVASPDTQYF.

The V gene is TRBV5-1, the J gene TRBJ1-5; D uncertain. Trimming stripped 4 bases from V and 7 bases from J, with 15 bases between. CDR1 and CDR2 (germline): SGHRS, YFSETQ. The CDR3 is 14 amino acids. The CDR3 region has the DNA TGCGCCAGCAGCCCTGGAACACCAGGACAGCCCCAGCATTTT. It is translated as CASSPGTPGQPQHF.

This clone was picked up one time. V gene TRBV29-1 combines with J gene TRBJ2-7, with 7 bases fitting TRBD1. Germline values: CDR1 SQVTM, CDR2 ANQGSEA. The CDR3 runs to 14 residues. Trimming cost V 5 bases and J 5 bases; bases outside gene matches: 12. CDR3 bases: TGCAGCGTTTACATGACAGGGCATGCGAACGAGCAGTACTTC. Encoded protein: CSVYMTGHANEQYF.

V is TRBV9 and J is TRBJ2-1, with TRBD1 identical over 8 bases. V lost 3 bases, J lost 2 bases, and 4 bases stayed unmatched. The CDR3 totals 15 residues. The V gene's germline CDR1 is SGDLS and CDR2 YYNGEE. CDR3 DNA sequence: TGTGCCAGCAGCGCCGACAGGGGACCCTACAATGAGCAGTTCTTC. As protein: CASSADRGPYNEQFF.

A few counts support this clone. This rearrangement joins TRBV5-6 to TRBJ2-1; 15 positions match TRBD2. This CDR3 contains 18 residues. The V segment lost 0 bases and the J segment 7 bases; nucleotides outside the gene matches: 8. Germline V gene sequence: CDR1 SGHDT, CDR2 YYEEEE. The CDR3, as DNA: TGTGCCAGCAGCTTGGTTGGGACTAGCGGGGGGCCCGAGAATGAGCAGTTCTTC. Translated: CASSLVGTSGGPENEQFF.

J is TRBJ1-1 and V is TRBV9, with D maybe TRBD1 (5 bases). The CDR3 totals 13 residues. The germline V and J ends were trimmed by 4 bases and 3 bases, with 10 bases remaining between them. Germline V CDR1 and CDR2: SGDLS, YYNGEE. CDR3 protein: CASSQDSYTEAFF. DNA of the CDR3: TGTGCCAGCAGCCAAGACAGTTACACTGAAGCTTTCTTT. Complete variable domain (other parts from reference TRBV9 and TRBJ1-1): DSGVTQTPKHLITATGQRVTLRCSPRSGDLSVYWYQQSLDQGLQFLIQYYNGEERAKGNILERFSAQQFPDLHSELNLSSLELGDSALYFCASSQDSYTEAFFGQGTRLTVV.

The count of this clone is one. The chain carries TRBV7-2 and TRBJ1-2, with 10 bases lining up with TRBD1. Germline V gene lookup returns CDR1 SGHTA and CDR2 FQGNSA. V gave up 1 base and J gave up 7 bases; unmatched junction bases: 9. The CDR3 sequence is 16 residues long. CDR3 coding DNA: TGTGCCAGCAGCTTAGGGGGGTGGGACAGGGGATTTGGCTACACCTTC. Translating gives CASSLGGWDRGFGYTF.

The chain combines TRBV10-3 with TRBJ2-7, with TRBD2 identical over 11 bases. Trimming removed 7 bases from V and 4 bases from J; junction bases left unmatched: 15. In germline, CDR1 is ENHRY, CDR2 SYGVKD. The CDR3 is made up of 17 amino acids. In DNA form, the CDR3 reads TGTGCCATCAAATCTCGACTAGCGGGACTAGGTCCTTACGAGCAGTACTTC. It encodes CAIKSRLAGLGPYEQYF.

The CDR3 reads CATHSRSGNTIYF. The DNA of the CDR3 is TGTGCCACCCACTCGAGATCAGGAAACACCATATATTTT. The genes are TRBV5-6 and TRBJ1-3; D not certain. The CDR3 length is 13 residues. The V end lost 9 bases, the J end lost 4 bases, and 14 bases lay between the germline ends. Germline V lookup: CDR1 SGHDT, CDR2 YYEEEE.

This rearrangement joins TRBV7-2 to TRBJ1-1; D might be TRBD1 (5 bases). Germline assignment: CDR1 SGHTA and CDR2 FQGNSA. CDR3 length: 13 amino acids. V was shortened by 3 bases and J by 6 bases, with 11 bases between the two germline ends. CDR3 nucleotides: TGTGCCAGCAGCTTCTGGGGGGTCCCTGAAGCTTTCTTT. As protein: CASSFWGVPEAFF.

The chain is built from TRBV11-2 and TRBJ2-1, with TRBD2 as a possible D gene (7 bases). Trimming pared 3 bases from V and 1 base from J, leaving 10 bases between. Germline V gene lookup returns CDR1 SGHAT and CDR2 FQNNGV. CDR3 size: 15 residues. As DNA, the CDR3 is TGTGCCAGCAGCTTGGGGGGGGCGTCCTACAATGAGCAGTTCTTC. This gives the protein CASSLGGASYNEQFF.

The V gene is TRBV29-1, the J gene TRBJ1-2; D remains ambiguous. Germline V gene data show CDR1 as SQVTM and CDR2 as ANQGSEA. The CDR3 sequence is 14 residues long. Trimming cost V 8 bases and J 1 base, with 17 bases left between them. CDR3: CSTSDWILNYGYTF. Written as DNA, the CDR3 is TGCAGCACCTCGGACTGGATCCTTAACTATGGCTACACCTTC.

The chain employs TRBV18 and TRBJ2-4; no firm D call. V lost 0 bases and J lost 7, with 13 bases in between. The CDR3 has 15 residues. In germline, CDR1 is KGHSH, CDR2 LQKENI. The CDR3 is CASSPPELSGNIQYF. The CDR3 coding sequence is TGTGCCAGCTCACCACCGGAGCTATCCGGGAACATTCAGTACTTC.

The chain employs TRBV5-4 and TRBJ2-1, with 11 nucleotides matching TRBD2. Germline loops: CDR1 SGHNT, CDR2 YYREEE (reference sequence). The CDR3 is 16 amino acids. V was pared by 4 bases and J by 2 bases, with 5 bases of the junction left unmatched. The chain's CDR3 is CASSPTSGSAYNEQFF. CDR3 DNA sequence: TGTGCCAGCAGCCCTACTAGCGGGAGTGCCTACAATGAGCAGTTCTTC.

This chain joins TRBV5-1 and TRBJ1-6; no reliable D call. The CDR3 loop spans 16 amino acids. V lost 3 bases and J lost 9, with 19 bases in between. CDR1 is SGHRS, CDR2 YFSETQ, per germline. The CDR3 spells CASSSDGLEPSSPLHF. In nucleotides, the CDR3 is TGCGCCAGCAGCTCGGACGGGCTGGAGCCCTCTTCACCCCTCCACTTT. The entire variable domain, with the rest obtained from reference TRBV5-1 and TRBJ1-6, is as follows: KAGVTQTPRYLIKTRGQQVTLSCSPISGHRSVSWYQQTPGQGLQFLFEYFSETQRNKGNFPGRFSGRQFSNSRSEMNVSTLELGDSALYLCASSSDGLEPSSPLHFGNGTRLTVT.

This sequence joins TRBV7-2 and TRBJ1-2; D gene uncertain. V shed 5 bases and J shed 12 bases, with 16 bases lying between them. Germline V gives CDR1 SGHTA, CDR2 FQGNSA. CDR3 length: 12 amino acids. CDR3 sequence reads: CASSASAGSHTF. CDR3 DNA: TGTGCCAGCAGCGCTAGCGCTGGGAGCCACACCTTC.

The J gene is TRBJ1-1, the V gene TRBV27, with a possible D match to TRBD1 (5 bases). The germline V gene encodes CDR1 MNHEY and CDR2 SMNVEV (reference sequence). V lost 3 bases and J lost 4, with 9 bases in between. The CDR3 is 13 amino acids. CDR3 protein: CASSFWGGTEAFF. The DNA of the CDR3 is TGTGCCAGCAGTTTTTGGGGGGGCACTGAAGCTTTCTTT.

The rearrangement links TRBV5-5 to TRBJ1-5; TRBD1 matches at 8 bases. Germline lookup yields CDR1 SGHKS and CDR2 YYEKEE (reference sequence). The V gene end was trimmed by 1 base and the J gene end by 8 bases; junction bases not matched to a gene: 8. CDR3 length: 15 amino acids. CDR3 coding DNA: TGTGCCAGCAGCTTGTCGACAGGGGAAGGTGAGCCCCAGCATTTT. Translating gives CASSLSTGEGEPQHF.

This clone appeared a few times. J is TRBJ2-1 and V is TRBV9; maybe TRBD2 (5 bases). The V and J ends lost 6 bases and 6 bases respectively, with 13 bases between them. The CDR3 contains 13 residues. Per germline, CDR1 SGDLS and CDR2 YYNGEE. The CDR3, as DNA: TGTGCCAGCAATAACCCTAGCCTCAATGAGCAGTTCTTC. Its translation is CASNNPSLNEQFF.

This chain uses TRBV12-5 with TRBJ1-1; D is unclear. Per the germline V gene, CDR1 is LGHNT and CDR2 is FRNRAP. Trimming pared 2 bases from V and 1 base from J, leaving 5 bases between. The CDR3 extends over 13 amino acids. CDR3 residues: CASGLSGNTEAFF. The DNA of the CDR3 is TGTGCTAGTGGTTTGTCAGGGAACACTGAAGCTTTCTTT.

The chain is built from TRBV5-6 and TRBJ2-1; D not certain. Germline lookup yields CDR1 SGHDT and CDR2 YYEEEE. Trimming shortened V by 0 bases and J by 5 bases, and 15 bases separated the two germline ends. The CDR3 consists of 16 residues. The CDR3 here is CASSLVLSLNDNEQFF. CDR3 DNA sequence: TGTGCCAGCAGCTTGGTTTTGAGCCTAAACGACAATGAGCAGTTCTTC.

The chain combines TRBV7-2 with TRBJ2-1; D not certain. The CDR3 runs to 13 residues. Trimming cost V 5 bases and J 12 bases, with 17 bases left between them. Germline V CDR1 and CDR2: SGHTA, FQGNSA. CDR3 sequence reads: CASSTPPASGQFF. CDR3 sequence (DNA): TGTGCCAGCAGCACGCCCCCGGCCTCGGGGCAGTTCTTC.

This chain links TRBV21-1 with TRBJ1-1; TRBD1 is the table's D call and was not checked against the DNA. TRBV21-1 is a pseudogene segment. The length of the CDR3 is 16 residues. In nucleotides, the CDR3 is TGTGCCAGCAGCGGTATAGGGGGCTCTTATTACACTGAAGCTTTCTTT. Amino acid sequence: CASSGIGGSYYTEAFF.